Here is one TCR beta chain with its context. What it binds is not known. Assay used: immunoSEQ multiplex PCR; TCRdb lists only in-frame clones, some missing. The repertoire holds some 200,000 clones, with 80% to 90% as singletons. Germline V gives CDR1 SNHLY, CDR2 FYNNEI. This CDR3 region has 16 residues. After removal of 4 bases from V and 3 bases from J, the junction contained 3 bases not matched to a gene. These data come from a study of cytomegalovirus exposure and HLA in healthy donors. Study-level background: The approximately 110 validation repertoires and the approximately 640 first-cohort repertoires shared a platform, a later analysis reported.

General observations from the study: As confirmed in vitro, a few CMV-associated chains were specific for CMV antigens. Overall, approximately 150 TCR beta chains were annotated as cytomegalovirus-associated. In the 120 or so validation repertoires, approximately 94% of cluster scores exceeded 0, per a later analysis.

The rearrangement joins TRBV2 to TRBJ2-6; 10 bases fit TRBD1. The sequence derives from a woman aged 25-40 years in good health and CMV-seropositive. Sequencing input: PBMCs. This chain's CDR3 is CASSGQGAYGANVLTF. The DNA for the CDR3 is TGTGCCAGCAGTGGACAGGGGGCGTATGGGGCCAACGTCCTGACTTTC.